This T cell receptor beta chain was observed in a study of blood T cell repertoires in COVID-19. Background on the study: Sites in the United States, Italy and Spain provided acute and convalescent COVID-19 samples.

Sequencing was performed with immunoSEQ multiplex PCR; in TCRdb, only in-frame clones are kept and a portion is missing. Seen here are 200,000 to 250,000 clones, 87% observed once, and the top ten hold around 10%. The CDR3 is made up of 16 amino acids. V lost 6 bases to trimming and J lost 6 bases; unmatched junction nucleotides: 12. Per germline, CDR1 MDHEN and CDR2 SYDVKM. Individuals drawn from approximately 22 US areas were roughly 18 to 95 years old. Participants reported their clinical history, and cohort assignment relied on those reports. V gene TRBV28 combines with J gene TRBJ2-2; 8 bases line up with TRBD1. This sequence originates from a man aged 18 to 29 with acute COVID-19. The sequencing input was PBMCs or T cells enriched from blood (not recorded which). CDR3 sequence reads: CASSLTGALASGELFF. The CDR3, as DNA: TGTGCCAGCAGCCTGACAGGGGCCTTAGCCTCCGGGGAGCTGTTTTTT.